This T cell receptor (beta chain) stems from a study of post-analysis software for immune sequencing data. In the study overall: The disease courses covered relapsing-remitting, secondary progressive and progressive-relapsing multiple sclerosis. Study-level results: Clustering by F measure revealed strong co-clustering among samples prepared together in one batch. A significant reduction in normalized Chao1 diversity was observed in multiple sclerosis patients versus controls.

TCR beta cDNA libraries included unique molecular identifiers. TCRdb reprocessed the PCR reads via MiXCR and lists one record per CDR3 protein. The repertoire has about 540,000 distinct CDR3 sequences, under 40% of them found once; the top ten carry 4.5% to 7.5%. This clonotype was detected many times. The antigen remains unidentified. The sample was blood. The receptor was derived from a girl between 2 and 17 years old with multiple sclerosis.

CDR3 nucleotide sequence: TGCAGCGTTGGAGAGGGGGGCGGTCAGCCCCAGCATTTT. Encoded protein: CSVGEGGGQPQHF. The chain has TRBV29-1 and TRBJ1-5; D might be TRBD1 (6 bases). V gave up 4 bases and J gave up 6 bases, with 13 bases separating them. Germline lookup yields CDR1 SQVTM and CDR2 ANQGSEA. The CDR3 contains 13 residues.